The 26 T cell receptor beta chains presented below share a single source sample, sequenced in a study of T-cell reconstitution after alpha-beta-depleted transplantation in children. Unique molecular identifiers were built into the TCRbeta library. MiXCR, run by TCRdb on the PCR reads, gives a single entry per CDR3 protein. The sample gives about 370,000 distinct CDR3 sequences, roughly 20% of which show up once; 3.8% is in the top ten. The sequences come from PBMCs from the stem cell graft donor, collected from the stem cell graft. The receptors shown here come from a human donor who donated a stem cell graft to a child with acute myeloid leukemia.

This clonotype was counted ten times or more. CDR3 DNA sequence: TGCAGCGTTAAAAGGACTAGCGGGAGTAGCGAGCAGTACTTC. It codes for CSVKRTSGSSEQYF. The chain employs TRBV29-1 and TRBJ2-7; 13 bases are a match to TRBD2. V shed 5 bases and J 6 bases; nucleotides not matched to a gene: 7. Germline values: CDR1 SQVTM, CDR2 ANQGSEA. The CDR3 extends over 14 amino acids.

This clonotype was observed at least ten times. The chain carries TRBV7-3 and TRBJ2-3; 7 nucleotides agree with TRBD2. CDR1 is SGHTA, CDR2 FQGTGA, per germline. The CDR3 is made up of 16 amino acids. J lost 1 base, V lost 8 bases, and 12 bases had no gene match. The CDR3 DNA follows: TGTGCCAGCGCACTGATGGGGCTAGCGGGCACAGATACGCAGTATTTT. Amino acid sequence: CASALMGLAGTDTQYF.

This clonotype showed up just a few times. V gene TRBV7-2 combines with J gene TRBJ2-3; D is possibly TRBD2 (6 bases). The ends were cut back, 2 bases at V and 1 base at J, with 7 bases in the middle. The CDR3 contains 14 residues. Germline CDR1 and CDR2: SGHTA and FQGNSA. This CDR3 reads CASSLPSGTDTQYF. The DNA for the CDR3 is TGTGCCAGCAGCTTACCTAGCGGCACAGATACGCAGTATTTT.

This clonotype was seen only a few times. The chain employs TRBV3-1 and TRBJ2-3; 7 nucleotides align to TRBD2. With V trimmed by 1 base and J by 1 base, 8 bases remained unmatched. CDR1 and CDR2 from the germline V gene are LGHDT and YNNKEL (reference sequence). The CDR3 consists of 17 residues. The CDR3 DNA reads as TGTGCCAGCAGCCAAGGATGGTGGAGCGGGGGCACAGATACGCAGTATTTT. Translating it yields CASSQGWWSGGTDTQYF.

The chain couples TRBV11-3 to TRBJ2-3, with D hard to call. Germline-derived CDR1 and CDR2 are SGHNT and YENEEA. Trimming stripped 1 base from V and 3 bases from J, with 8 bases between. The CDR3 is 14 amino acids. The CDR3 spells CASSLGSATDTQYF. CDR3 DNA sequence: TGTGCCAGCAGCTTAGGAAGCGCTACAGATACGCAGTATTTT. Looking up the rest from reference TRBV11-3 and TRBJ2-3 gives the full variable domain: EAGVVQSPRYKIIEKKQPVAFWCNPISGHNTLYWYLQNLGQGPELLIRYENEEAVDDSQLPKDRFSAERLKGVDSTLKIQPAELGDSAVYLCASSLGSATDTQYFGPGTRLTVL.

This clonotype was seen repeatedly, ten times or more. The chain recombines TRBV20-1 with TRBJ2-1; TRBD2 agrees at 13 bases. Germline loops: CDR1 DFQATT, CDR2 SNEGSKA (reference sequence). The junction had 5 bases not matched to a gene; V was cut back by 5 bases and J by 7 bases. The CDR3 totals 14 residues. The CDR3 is CSAGTSGTLNEQFF. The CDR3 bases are TGCAGTGCTGGGACTAGCGGGACGTTAAATGAGCAGTTCTTC.

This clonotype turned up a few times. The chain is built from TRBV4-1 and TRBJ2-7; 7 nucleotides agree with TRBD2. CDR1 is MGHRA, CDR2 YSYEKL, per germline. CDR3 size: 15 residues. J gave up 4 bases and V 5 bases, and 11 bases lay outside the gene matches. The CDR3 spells CASSSLALAAYEQYF. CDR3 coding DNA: TGCGCCAGCAGCTCTTTGGCTCTAGCGGCTTACGAGCAGTACTTC.

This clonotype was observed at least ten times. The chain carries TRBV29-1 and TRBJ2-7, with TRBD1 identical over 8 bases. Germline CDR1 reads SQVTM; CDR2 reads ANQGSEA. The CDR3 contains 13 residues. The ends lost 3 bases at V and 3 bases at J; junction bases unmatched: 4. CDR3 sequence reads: CSVEGTGFYEQYF. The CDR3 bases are TGCAGCGTTGAGGGGACAGGATTCTACGAGCAGTACTTC.

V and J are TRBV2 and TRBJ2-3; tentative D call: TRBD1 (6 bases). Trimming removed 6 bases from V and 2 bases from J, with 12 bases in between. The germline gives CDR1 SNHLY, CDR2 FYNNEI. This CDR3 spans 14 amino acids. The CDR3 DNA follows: TGTGCCAGCAGCCTACAGGGAATCACAGATACGCAGTATTTT. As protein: CASSLQGITDTQYF.

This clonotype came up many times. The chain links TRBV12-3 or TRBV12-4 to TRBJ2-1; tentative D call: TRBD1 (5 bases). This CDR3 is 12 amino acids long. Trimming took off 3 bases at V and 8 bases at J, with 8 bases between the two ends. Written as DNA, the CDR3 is TGTGCCAGCAGTTTTTGGGGCCATGAGCAGTTCTTC. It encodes CASSFWGHEQFF.

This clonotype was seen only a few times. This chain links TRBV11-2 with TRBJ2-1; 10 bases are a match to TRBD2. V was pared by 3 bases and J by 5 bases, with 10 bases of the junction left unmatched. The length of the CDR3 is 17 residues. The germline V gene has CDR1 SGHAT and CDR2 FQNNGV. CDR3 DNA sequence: TGTGCCAGCAGCTTGAGATCCGGGACTAGCGTCCACAATGAGCAGTTCTTC. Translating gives CASSLRSGTSVHNEQFF.

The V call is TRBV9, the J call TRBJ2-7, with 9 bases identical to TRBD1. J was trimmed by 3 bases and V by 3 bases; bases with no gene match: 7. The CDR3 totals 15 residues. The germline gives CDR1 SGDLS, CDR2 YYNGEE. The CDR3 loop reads CASSASDRGGYEQYF. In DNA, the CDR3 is TGTGCCAGCAGCGCCTCCGACAGGGGGGGCTACGAGCAGTACTTC.

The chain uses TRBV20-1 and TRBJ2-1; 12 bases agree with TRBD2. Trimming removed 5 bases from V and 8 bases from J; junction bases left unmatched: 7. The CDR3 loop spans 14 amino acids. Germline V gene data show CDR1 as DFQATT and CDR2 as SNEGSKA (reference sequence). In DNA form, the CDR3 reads TGCAGTGCTTCCGGGACTAGCGGGTACTATGAGCAGTTCTTC. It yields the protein CSASGTSGYYEQFF.

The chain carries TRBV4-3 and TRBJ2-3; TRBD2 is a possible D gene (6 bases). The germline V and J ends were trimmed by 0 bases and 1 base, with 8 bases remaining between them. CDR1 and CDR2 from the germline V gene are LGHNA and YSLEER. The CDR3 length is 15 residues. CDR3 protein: CASSQEASGTDTQYF. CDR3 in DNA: TGCGCCAGCAGCCAAGAGGCTAGCGGCACAGATACGCAGTATTTT.

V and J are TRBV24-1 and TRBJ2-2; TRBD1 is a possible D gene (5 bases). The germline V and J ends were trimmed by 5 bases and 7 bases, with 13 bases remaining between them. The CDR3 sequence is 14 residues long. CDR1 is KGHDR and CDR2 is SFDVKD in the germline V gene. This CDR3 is CATSGFTGFGELFF. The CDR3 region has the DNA TGTGCCACCAGTGGGTTTACAGGATTCGGGGAGCTGTTTTTT.

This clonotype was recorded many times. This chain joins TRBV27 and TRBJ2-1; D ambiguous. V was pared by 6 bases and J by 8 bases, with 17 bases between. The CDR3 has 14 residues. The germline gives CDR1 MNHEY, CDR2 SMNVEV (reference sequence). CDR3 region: CASSPEVRLDEQFF. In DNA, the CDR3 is TGTGCCAGCAGCCCCGAGGTGCGCCTTGATGAGCAGTTCTTC.

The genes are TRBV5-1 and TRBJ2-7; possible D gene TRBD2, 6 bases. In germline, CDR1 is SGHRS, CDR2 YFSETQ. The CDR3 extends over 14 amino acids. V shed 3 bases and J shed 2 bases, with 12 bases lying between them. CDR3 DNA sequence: TGCGCCAGCAGCTCCGGCGGGAACACCTACGAGCAGTACTTC. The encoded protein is CASSSGGNTYEQYF. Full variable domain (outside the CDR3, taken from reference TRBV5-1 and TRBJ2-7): KAGVTQTPRYLIKTRGQQVTLSCSPISGHRSVSWYQQTPGQGLQFLFEYFSETQRNKGNFPGRFSGRQFSNSRSEMNVSTLELGDSALYLCASSSGGNTYEQYFGPGTRLTVT.

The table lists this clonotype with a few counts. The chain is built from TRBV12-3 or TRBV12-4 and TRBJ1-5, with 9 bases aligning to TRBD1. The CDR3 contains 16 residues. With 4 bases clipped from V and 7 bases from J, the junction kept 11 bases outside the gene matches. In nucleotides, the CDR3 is TGTGCCAGCAGTTCCTCCGCCGGGACAGGGTTACAGCCCCAGCATTTT. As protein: CASSSSAGTGLQPQHF.

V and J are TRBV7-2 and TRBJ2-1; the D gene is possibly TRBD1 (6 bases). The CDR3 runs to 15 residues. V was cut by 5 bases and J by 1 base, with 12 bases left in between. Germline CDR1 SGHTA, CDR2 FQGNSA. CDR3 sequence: CASSGGWGSYNEQFF. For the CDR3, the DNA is TGTGCCAGCAGCGGGGGCTGGGGATCCTACAATGAGCAGTTCTTC.

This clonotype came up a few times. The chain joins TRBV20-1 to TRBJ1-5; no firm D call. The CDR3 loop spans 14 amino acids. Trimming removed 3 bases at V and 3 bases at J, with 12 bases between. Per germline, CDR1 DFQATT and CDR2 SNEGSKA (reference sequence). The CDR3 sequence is CSASGNPNNQPQHF. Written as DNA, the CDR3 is TGCAGTGCTAGTGGTAATCCCAACAATCAGCCCCAGCATTTT.

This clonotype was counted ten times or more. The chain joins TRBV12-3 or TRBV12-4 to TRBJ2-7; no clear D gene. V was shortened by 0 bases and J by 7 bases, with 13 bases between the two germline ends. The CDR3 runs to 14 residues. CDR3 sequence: CASSLAPHFWEQYF. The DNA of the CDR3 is TGTGCCAGCAGTTTAGCCCCCCACTTTTGGGAGCAGTACTTC.

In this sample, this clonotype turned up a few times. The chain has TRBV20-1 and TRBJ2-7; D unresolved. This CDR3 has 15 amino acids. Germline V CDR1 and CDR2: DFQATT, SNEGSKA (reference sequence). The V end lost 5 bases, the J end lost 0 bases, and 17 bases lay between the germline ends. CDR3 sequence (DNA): TGCAGTGCTGTAAGAAACACTGTGAGCTCCTACGAGCAGTACTTC. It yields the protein CSAVRNTVSSYEQYF.

The CDR3 loop is CASSLGNENSPLHF. The DNA of the CDR3 is TGTGCCAGCAGCTTAGGGAACGAGAATTCACCCCTCCACTTT. The chain combines TRBV11-1 with TRBJ1-6; D is unresolved. Germline assignment: CDR1 SGHAT and CDR2 FQDESV (reference sequence). The CDR3 loop spans 14 amino acids. V was cut by 1 base and J by 7 bases, with 8 bases left in between.

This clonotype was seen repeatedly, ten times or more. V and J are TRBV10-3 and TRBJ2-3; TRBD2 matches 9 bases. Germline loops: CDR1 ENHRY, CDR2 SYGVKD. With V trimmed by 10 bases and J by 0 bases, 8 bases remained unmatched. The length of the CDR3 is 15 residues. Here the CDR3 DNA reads TGTGCCACCCGAGGACTAGCGATAAGCACAGATACGCAGTATTTT. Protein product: CATRGLAISTDTQYF.

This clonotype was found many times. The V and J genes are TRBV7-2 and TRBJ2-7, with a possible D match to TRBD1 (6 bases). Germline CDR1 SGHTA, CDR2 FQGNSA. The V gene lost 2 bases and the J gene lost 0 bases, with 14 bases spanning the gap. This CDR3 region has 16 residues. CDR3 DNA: TGTGCCAGCAGCTTATTCCCGACAGGATTCTCCTACGAGCAGTACTTC. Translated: CASSLFPTGFSYEQYF.

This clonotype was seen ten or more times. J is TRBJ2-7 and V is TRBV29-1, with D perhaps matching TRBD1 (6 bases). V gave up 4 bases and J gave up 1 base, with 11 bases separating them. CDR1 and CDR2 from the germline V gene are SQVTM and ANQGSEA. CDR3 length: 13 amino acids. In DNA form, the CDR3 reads TGCAGCGTTGTACCCAGGGGATCCTACGAGCAGTACTTC. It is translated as CSVVPRGSYEQYF.